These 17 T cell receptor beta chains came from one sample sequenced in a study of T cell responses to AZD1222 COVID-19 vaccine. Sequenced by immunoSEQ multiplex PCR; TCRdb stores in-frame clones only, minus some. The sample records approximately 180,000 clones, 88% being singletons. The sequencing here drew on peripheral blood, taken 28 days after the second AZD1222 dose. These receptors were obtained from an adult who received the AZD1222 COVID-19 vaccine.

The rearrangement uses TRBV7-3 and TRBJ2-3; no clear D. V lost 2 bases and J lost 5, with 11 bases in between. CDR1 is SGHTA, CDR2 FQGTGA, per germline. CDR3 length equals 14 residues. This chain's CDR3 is CASSLQIGGDTQYF. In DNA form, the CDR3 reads TGTGCCAGCAGCTTACAGATCGGCGGAGATACGCAGTATTTT.

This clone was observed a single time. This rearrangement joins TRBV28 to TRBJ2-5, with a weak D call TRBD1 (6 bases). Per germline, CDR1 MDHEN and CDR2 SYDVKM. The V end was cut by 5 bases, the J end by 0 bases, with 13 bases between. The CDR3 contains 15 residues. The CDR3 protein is CASSPRDTHQETQYF. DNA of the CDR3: TGTGCCAGCAGTCCCCGGGACACACACCAAGAGACCCAGTACTTC.

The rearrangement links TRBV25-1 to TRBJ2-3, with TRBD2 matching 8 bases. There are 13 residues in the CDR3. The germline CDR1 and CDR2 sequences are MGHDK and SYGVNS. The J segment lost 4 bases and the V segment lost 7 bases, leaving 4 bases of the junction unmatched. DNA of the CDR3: TGTGCCAGCATACGGGAGGGGGCAGATACGCAGTATTTT. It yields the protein CASIREGADTQYF.

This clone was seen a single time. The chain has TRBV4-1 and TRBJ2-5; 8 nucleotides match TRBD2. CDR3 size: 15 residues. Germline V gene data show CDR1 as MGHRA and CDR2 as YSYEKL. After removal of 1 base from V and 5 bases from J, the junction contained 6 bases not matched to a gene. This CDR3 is CASSQGTGGVETQYF. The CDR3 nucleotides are TGCGCCAGCAGCCAAGGGACCGGGGGGGTCGAGACCCAGTACTTC.

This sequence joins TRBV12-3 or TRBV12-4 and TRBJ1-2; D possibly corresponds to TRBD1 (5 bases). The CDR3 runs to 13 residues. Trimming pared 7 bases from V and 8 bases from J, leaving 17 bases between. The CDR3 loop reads CASTPTQGPGYTF. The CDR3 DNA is TGTGCCAGCACCCCCACGCAGGGTCCCGGCTACACCTTC.

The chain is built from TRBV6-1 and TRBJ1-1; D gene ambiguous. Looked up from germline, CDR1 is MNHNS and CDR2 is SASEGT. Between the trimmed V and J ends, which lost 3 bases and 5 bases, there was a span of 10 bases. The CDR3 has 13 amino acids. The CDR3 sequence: CASSENVGTEAFF. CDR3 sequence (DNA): TGTGCCAGCAGTGAGAATGTGGGGACTGAAGCTTTCTTT.

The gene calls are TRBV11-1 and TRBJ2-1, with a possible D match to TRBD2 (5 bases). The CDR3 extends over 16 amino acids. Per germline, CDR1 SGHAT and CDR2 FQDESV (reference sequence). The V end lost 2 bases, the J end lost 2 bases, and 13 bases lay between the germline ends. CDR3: CASSLTSSGAYNEQFF. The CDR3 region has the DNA TGTGCCAGCAGCTTAACTAGTTCCGGCGCCTACAATGAGCAGTTCTTC.

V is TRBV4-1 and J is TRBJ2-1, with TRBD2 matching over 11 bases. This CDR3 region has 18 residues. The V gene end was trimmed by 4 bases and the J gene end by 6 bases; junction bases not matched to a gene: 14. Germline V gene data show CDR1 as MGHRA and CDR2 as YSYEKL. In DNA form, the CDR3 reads TGCGCCAGCAGCCCCCTCCGCCGACTAGCGGGATATTTCAATGAGCAGTTCTTC. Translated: CASSPLRRLAGYFNEQFF.

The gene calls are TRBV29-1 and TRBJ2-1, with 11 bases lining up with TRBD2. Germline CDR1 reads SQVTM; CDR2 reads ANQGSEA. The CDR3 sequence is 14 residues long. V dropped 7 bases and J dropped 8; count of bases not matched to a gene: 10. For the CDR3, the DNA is TGCAGCGGAGGTCGACTAGCGGGGACCCATGAGCAGTTCTTC. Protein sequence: CSGGRLAGTHEQFF.

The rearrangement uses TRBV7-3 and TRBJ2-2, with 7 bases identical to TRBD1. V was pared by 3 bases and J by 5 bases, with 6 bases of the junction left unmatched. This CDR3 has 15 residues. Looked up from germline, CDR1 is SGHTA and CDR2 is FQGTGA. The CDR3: CASSLGTVRTGELFF. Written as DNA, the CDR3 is TGTGCCAGCAGCTTGGGGACAGTTCGGACCGGGGAGCTGTTTTTT.

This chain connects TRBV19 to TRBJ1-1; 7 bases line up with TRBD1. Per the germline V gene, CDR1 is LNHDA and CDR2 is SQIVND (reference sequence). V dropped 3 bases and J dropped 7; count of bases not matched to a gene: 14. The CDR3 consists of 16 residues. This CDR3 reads CASSIRGRGVVGEAFF. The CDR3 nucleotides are TGTGCCAGTAGTATTAGGGGGCGCGGGGTCGTCGGTGAAGCTTTCTTT. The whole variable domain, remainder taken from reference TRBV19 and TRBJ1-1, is DGGITQSPKYLFRKEGQNVTLSCEQNLNHDAMYWYRQDPGQGLRLIYYSQIVNDFQKGDIAEGYSVSREKKESFPLTVTSAQKNPTAFYLCASSIRGRGVVGEAFFGQGTRLTVV.

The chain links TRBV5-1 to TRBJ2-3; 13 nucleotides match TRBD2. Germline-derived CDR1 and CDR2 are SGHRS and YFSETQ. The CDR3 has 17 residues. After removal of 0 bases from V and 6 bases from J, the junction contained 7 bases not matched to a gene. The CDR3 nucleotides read TGCGCCAGCAGCTTGGAAAGGACTAGCGGGAGAAGGGATACGCAGTATTTT. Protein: CASSLERTSGRRDTQYF. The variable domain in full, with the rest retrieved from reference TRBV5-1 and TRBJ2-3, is KAGVTQTPRYLIKTRGQQVTLSCSPISGHRSVSWYQQTPGQGLQFLFEYFSETQRNKGNFPGRFSGRQFSNSRSEMNVSTLELGDSALYLCASSLERTSGRRDTQYFGPGTRLTVL.

The CDR3 loop reads CASSPGASGNSYEQYF. The CDR3 DNA is TGCGCCAGCAGCCCTGGGGCTAGCGGCAATTCCTACGAGCAGTACTTC. The chain employs TRBV5-1 and TRBJ2-7; 7 bases agree with TRBD2. Germline assignment: CDR1 SGHRS and CDR2 YFSETQ. Trimming cost V 4 bases and J 1 base; bases outside gene matches: 11. This CDR3 comprises 16 residues.

Here the CDR3 DNA reads TGTGCCAGCAGCGGGGAGGGAGAGGCCTACAATGAGCAGTTCTTC. The encoded protein is CASSGEGEAYNEQFF. The chain is built from TRBV9 and TRBJ2-1, with TRBD2 matching over 7 bases. CDR3 size: 15 residues. Germline assignment: CDR1 SGDLS and CDR2 YYNGEE. J was trimmed by 2 bases and V by 3 bases; bases with no gene match: 5.

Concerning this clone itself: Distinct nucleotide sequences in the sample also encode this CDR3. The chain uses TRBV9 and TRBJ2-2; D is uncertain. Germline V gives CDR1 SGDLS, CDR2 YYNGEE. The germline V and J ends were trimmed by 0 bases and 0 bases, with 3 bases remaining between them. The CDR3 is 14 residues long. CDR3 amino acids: CASSVGANTGELFF. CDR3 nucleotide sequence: TGTGCCAGCAGCGTAGGCGCGAACACCGGGGAGCTGTTTTTT.

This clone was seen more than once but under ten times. Written as DNA, the CDR3 is TGTGCCAGCAGGCCAGGGGGCTCCTATGGCTACACCTTC. Its translation: CASRPGGSYGYTF. The rearrangement uses TRBV28 and TRBJ1-2; TRBD1 agrees at 8 bases. Germline CDR1 is MDHEN and CDR2 is SYDVKM. The V gene end was trimmed by 6 bases and the J gene end by 4 bases; junction bases not matched to a gene: 4. The CDR3 sequence is 13 residues long.

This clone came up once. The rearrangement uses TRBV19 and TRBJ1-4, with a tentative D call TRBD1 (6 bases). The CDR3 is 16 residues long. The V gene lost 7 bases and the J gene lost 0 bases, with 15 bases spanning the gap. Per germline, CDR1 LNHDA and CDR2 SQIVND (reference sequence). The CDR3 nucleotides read TGTGCCAGTAAGGGGGGACCCGGTGCAACTAATGAAAAACTGTTTTTT. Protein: CASKGGPGATNEKLFF.